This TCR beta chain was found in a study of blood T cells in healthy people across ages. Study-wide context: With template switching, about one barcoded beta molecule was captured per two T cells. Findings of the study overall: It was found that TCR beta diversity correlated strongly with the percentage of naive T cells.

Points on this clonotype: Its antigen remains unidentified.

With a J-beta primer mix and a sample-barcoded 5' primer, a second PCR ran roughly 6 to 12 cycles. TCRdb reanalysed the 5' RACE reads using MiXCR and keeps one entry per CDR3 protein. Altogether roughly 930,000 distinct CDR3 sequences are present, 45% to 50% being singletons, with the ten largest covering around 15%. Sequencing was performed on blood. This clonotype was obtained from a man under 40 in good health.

CDR3 bases: TGTGCCAGCAGCCAAAGTACTAGAAGCACAGATACGCAGTATTTT. Amino acids: CASSQSTRSTDTQYF. This rearrangement joins TRBV4-2 to TRBJ2-3; TRBD2 is a possible D gene (5 bases). The germline V gene encodes CDR1 LGHNA and CDR2 YNFKEQ. CDR3 length: 15 residues. V lost 2 bases to trimming and J lost 0 bases, with 9 bases between them.